This TCR beta chain was sequenced during a study of blood T cells in healthy people across ages. General observations from the study: Higher naive T cell percentage went strongly together with higher TCR beta diversity.

A second PCR of 7 to 11 cycles used a sample-barcoded 5' primer and a J-beta primer mix. TCRdb recomputed calls from the 5' RACE reads with MiXCR, one row per CDR3 protein. The sample has under 2,000,000 distinct CDR3 sequences; around 50% are singletons. V was pared by 0 bases and J by 3 bases, with 7 bases of the junction left unmatched. This CDR3 region has 17 residues. Germline V lookup: CDR1 MNHEY, CDR2 SVGEGT. Concerning this clonotype: The antigen remains unidentified.

The sample consisted of blood. The gene calls are TRBV6-2 or TRBV6-3 and TRBJ2-1, with 8 bases fitting TRBD2. The clonotype originates from a woman aged 40 to 49 in good health. The DNA of the CDR3 is TGTGCCAGCAGTTACTCGACGAGCGGGAGACACTACAATGAGCAGTTCTTC. Amino acids: CASSYSTSGRHYNEQFF.